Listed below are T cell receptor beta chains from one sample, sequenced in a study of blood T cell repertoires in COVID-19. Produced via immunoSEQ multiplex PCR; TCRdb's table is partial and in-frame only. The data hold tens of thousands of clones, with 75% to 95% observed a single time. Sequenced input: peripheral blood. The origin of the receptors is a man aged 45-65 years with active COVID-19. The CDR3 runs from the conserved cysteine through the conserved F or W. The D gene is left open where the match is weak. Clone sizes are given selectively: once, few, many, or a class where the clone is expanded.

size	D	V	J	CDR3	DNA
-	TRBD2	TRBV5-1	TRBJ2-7	CASRLAASYEQYF	TGCGCCAGCAGACTAGCGGCATCCTACGAGCAGTACTTC
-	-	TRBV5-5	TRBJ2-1	CASSEQGQAYNEQFF	TGTGCCAGCAGCGAACAGGGACAAGCTTACAATGAGCAGTTCTTC
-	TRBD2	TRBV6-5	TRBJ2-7	CASRQPGGGFYEQYF	TGTGCCAGCAGACAACCCGGCGGGGGTTTCTACGAGCAGTACTTC
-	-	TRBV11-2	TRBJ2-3	CAGSLHPGLQRTDTQYF	TGTGCCGGCAGCCTTCACCCGGGACTCCAGCGGACAGATACGCAGTATTTT
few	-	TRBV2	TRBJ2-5	CASSPRDFAETQYF	TGTGCCAGCAGTCCCAGGGACTTCGCAGAGACCCAGTACTTC
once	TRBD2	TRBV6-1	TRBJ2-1	CASSESWLAGVDEQFF	TGTGCCAGCAGTGAAAGCTGGCTAGCGGGAGTCGATGAGCAGTTCTTC
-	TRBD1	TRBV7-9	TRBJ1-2	CASSYGTGGSYGYTF	TGTGCCAGCAGCTACGGGACAGGGGGATCCTATGGCTACACCTTC
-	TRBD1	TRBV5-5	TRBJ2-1	CASGTDYNEQFF	TGTGCCAGCGGGACAGACTACAATGAGCAGTTCTTC
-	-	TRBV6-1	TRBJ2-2	CASSEWKQRNTGELFF	TGTGCCAGCAGTGAATGGAAACAGAGAAACACCGGGGAGCTGTTTTTT
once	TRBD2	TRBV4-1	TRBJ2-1	CASSPGTSSYNEQFF	TGCGCCAGCAGCCCCGGGACTAGCTCCTACAATGAGCAGTTCTTC
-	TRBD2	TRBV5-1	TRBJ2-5	CASSKSTSVQETQYF	TGCGCCAGCAGCAAATCAACTAGCGTTCAAGAGACCCAGTACTTC
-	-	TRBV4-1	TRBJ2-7	CASSQRTGLYEQYF	TGCGCCAGCAGCCAACGGACGGGACTGTACGAGCAGTACTTC
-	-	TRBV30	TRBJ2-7	CAWSARGNEQYF	TGTGCCTGGAGTGCCCGGGGGAACGAGCAGTACTTC
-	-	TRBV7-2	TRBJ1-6	CASSLFSGSDSPLHF	TGTGCCAGCAGCTTATTTTCAGGGTCCGATTCACCCCTCCACTTT
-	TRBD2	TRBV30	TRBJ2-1	CAWSVQFGLEVCEQFF	TGTGCCTGGAGTGTACAATTCGGACTAGAGGTCTGTGAGCAGTTCTTC
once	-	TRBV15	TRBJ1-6	CATSRDPDRWGVNPYNSPLHF	TGTGCCACCAGCAGAGATCCCGACAGATGGGGGGTTAATCCCTATAATTCACCCCTCCACTTT
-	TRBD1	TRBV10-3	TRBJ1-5	CAIGQGALGQPQHF	TGTGCCATCGGACAGGGGGCGTTGGGTCAGCCCCAGCATTTT
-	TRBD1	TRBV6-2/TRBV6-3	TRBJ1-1	CASSSQGITEAFF	TGTGCCAGCAGCTCACAGGGGATCACTGAAGCTTTCTTT
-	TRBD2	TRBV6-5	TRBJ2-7	CASRESGRGYEQYF	TGTGCCAGCAGGGAGAGCGGGAGGGGGTACGAGCAGTACTTC